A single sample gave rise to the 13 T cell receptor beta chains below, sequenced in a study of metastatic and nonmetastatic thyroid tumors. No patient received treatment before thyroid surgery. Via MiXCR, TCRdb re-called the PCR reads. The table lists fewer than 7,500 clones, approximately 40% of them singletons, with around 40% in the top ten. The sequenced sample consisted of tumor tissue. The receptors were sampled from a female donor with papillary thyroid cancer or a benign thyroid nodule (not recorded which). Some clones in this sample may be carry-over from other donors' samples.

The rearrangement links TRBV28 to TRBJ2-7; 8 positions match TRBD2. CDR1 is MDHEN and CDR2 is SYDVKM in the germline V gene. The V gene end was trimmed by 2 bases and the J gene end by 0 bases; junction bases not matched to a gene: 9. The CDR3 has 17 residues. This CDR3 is CASSLLAGGRSSYEQYF. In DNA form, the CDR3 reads TGTGCCAGCAGTTTACTAGCGGGCGGGCGTAGCTCCTACGAGCAGTACTTC.

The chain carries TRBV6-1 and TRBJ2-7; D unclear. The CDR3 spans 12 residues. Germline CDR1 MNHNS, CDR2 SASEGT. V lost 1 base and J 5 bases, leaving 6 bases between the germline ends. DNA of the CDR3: TGTGCCAGCAGTGAAGGGCCCCACGAGCAGTACTTC. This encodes CASSEGPHEQYF.

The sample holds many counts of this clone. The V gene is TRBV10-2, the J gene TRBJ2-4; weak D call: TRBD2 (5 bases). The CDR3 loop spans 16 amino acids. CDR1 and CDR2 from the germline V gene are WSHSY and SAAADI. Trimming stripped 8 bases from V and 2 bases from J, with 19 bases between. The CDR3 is CASGQRFNPTKNIQYF. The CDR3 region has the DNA TGCGCCAGCGGGCAGCGGTTCAACCCGACCAAAAACATTCAGTACTTC.

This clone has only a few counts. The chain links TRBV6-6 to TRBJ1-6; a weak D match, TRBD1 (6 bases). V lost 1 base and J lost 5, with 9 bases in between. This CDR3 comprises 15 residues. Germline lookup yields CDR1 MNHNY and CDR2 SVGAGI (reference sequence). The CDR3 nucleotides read TGTGCCAGCAGTTACTATGGGGGCCATAATTCACCCCTCCACTTT. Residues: CASSYYGGHNSPLHF.

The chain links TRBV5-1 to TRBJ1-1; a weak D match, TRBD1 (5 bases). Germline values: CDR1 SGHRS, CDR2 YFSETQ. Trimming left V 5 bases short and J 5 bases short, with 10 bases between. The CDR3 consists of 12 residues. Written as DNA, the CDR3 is TGCGCCAGCAGAGTTGGGGGGACTGAAGCTTTCTTT. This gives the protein CASRVGGTEAFF.

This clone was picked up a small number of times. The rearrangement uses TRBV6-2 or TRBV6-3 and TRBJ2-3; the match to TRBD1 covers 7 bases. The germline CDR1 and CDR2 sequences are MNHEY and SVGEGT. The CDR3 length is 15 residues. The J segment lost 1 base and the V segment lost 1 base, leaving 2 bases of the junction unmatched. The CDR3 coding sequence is TGTGCCAGCAGTTACTTCGGACAGGGCACAGATACGCAGTATTTT. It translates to CASSYFGQGTDTQYF.

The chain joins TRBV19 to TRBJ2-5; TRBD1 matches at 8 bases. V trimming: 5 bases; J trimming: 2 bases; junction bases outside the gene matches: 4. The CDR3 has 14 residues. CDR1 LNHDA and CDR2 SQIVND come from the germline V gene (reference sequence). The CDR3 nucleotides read TGTGCCAGTAGTCTATACAGGGGGCAAGAGACCCAGTACTTC. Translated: CASSLYRGQETQYF.

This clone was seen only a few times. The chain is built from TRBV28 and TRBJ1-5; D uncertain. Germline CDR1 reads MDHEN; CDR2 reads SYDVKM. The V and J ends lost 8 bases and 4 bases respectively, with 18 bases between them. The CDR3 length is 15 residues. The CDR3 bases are TGTGCCAGCCGCGGAGATCAAGCCCTAAATCAGCCCCAGCATTTT. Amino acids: CASRGDQALNQPQHF.

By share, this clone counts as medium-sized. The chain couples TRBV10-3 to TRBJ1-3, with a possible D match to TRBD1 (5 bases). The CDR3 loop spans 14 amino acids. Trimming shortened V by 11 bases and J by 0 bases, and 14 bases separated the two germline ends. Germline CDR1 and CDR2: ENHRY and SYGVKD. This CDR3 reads CASEGSLSGNTIYF. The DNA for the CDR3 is TGTGCCTCCGAGGGGTCGCTCTCTGGAAACACCATATATTTT.

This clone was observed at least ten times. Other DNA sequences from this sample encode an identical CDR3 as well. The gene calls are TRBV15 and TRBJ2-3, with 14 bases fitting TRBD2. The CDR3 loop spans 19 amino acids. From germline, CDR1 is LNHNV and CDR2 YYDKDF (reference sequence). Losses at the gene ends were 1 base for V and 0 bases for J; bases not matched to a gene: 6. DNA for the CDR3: TGTGCCACCAGCAGAGTGGCGACTAGCGGGAGGGAAAGCACAGATACGCAGTATTTT. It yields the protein CATSRVATSGRESTDTQYF. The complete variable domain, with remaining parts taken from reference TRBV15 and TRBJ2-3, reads DAMVIQNPRYQVTQFGKPVTLSCSQTLNHNVMYWYQQKSSQAPKLLFHYYDKDFNNEADTPDNFQSRRPNTSFCFLDIRSPGLGDTAMYLCATSRVATSGRESTDTQYFGPGTRLTVL.

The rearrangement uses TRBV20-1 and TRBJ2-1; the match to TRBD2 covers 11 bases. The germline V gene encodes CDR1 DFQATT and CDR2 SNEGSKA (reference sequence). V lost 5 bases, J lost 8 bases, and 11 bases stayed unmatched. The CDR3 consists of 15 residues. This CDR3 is CSAFGLAGFQDEQFF. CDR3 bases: TGCAGTGCTTTTGGACTAGCGGGTTTTCAGGATGAGCAGTTCTTC.

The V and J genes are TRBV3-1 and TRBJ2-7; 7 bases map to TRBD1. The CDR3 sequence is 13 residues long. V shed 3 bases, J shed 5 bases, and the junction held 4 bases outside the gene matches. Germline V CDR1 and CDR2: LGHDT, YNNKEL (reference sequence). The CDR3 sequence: CASSHRDSNEQYF. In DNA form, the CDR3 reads TGTGCCAGCAGCCACCGGGACAGTAACGAGCAGTACTTC.

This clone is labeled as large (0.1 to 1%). Here the CDR3 DNA reads TGTGCCAGCAGTGGGACAGGGATCTACGAGCAGTACTTC. Amino acids: CASSGTGIYEQYF. The chain joins TRBV6-1 to TRBJ2-7; TRBD1 aligns across 8 bases. From germline, CDR1 is MNHNS and CDR2 SASEGT. The CDR3 loop spans 13 amino acids. Trimming took 4 bases from V and 3 from J; bases not matched to a gene: 2.